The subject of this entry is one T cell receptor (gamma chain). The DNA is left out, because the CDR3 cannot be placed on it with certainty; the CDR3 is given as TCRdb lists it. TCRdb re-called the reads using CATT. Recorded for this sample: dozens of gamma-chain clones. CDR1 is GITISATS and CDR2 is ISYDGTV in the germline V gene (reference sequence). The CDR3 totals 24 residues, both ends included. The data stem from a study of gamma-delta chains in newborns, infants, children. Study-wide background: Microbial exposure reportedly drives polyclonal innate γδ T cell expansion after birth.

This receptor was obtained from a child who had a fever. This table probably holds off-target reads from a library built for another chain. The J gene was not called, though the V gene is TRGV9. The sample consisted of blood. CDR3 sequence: CACDTAGGYWDTRQMFFGTGIKLF.